This TCR beta chain was identified in a study of blood T cell repertoires in COVID-19. The data were produced by immunoSEQ multiplex PCR, yet TCRdb's version contains in-frame clones alone and is incomplete. The sample lists roughly 300,000 clones; roughly 89% were seen once. The clonotype was recovered from a woman aged 25-40 years with COVID-19, enrolled during active disease. The sample comprised peripheral blood.

The CDR3 DNA sequence: TGTGCCAGCAGTCGCACGGGGACAGGGGGCAACAATGAGCAGTTCTTC. Translating it yields CASSRTGTGGNNEQFF. The chain uses TRBV9 and TRBJ2-1; TRBD1 matches at 12 bases. The V segment lost 5 bases and the J segment 5 bases; nucleotides outside the gene matches: 8. CDR1 SGDLS and CDR2 YYNGEE come from the germline V gene. The CDR3 has 16 residues.